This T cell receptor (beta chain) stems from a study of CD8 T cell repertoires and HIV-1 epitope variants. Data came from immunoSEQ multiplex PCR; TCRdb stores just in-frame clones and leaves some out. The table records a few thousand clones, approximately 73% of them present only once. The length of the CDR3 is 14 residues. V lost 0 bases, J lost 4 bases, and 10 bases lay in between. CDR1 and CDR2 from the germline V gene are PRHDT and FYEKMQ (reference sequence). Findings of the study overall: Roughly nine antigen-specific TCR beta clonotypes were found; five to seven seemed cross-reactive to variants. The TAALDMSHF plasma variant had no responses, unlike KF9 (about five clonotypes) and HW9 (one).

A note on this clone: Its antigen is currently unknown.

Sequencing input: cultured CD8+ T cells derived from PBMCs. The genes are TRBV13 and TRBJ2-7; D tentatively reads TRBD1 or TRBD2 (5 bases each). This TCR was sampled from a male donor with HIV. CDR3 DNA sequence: TGTGCCAGCAGCTTAGGGGGGGATACTTACGAGCAGTACTTC. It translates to CASSLGGDTYEQYF.